This T cell receptor beta chain appears in the sequencing data of a study of cytomegalovirus exposure and HLA in healthy donors. PCR amplification relied on 60 Vbeta primers (plus 13 Jbeta primers). Assay used: immunoSEQ multiplex PCR; TCRdb lists only in-frame clones, some missing. The sample records tens of thousands of clones, around 80% being singletons. Germline V gene lookup returns CDR1 LNHDA and CDR2 SQIVND (reference sequence). Between the trimmed V and J ends, which lost 6 bases and 2 bases, there was a span of 11 bases. The CDR3 is 15 residues long. The sequenced material came from PBMCs. The genes are TRBV19 and TRBJ2-6; D might be TRBD1 (5 bases). This clonotype originated in a man aged 30 to 45 in good health and CMV-seronegative. The CDR3, as DNA: TGTGCCAGTAGCACGCAGGGTACTGGGGCCAACGTCCTGACTTTC. Its translation: CASSTQGTGANVLTF.